The TCR beta chain described here comes from a study of shared clonotypes between healthy human individuals. It was at deep level that the assay was run. Produced via immunoSEQ multiplex PCR; TCRdb's table is partial and in-frame only. Among about 2.4 million clones listed, just over 90% were seen once. Sequenced sample: naive CD4+ T cells sorted from blood. Subset indicated: CD45RA+ positively selected. The source of this sequence is a man aged 18 to 29 in good health.

Here the CDR3 DNA reads TGCGCCAGCAGCTACGGGAAGGGCTCCTACAATGAGCAGTTCTTC. As protein: CASSYGKGSYNEQFF. The chain employs TRBV5-1 and TRBJ2-1, with D perhaps matching TRBD2 (5 bases). Trimming shortened V by 3 bases and J by 0 bases, and 10 bases separated the two germline ends. CDR1 is SGHRS and CDR2 is YFSETQ in the germline V gene. This CDR3 contains 15 residues.